These T cell receptor beta chains were read from a single sample in a study of blood T cell repertoires in COVID-19. Clones were sequenced by immunoSEQ multiplex PCR, and TCRdb holds only the in-frame ones, with some missing. The data contain approximately 90,000 clones, over 60% of them singletons. Sequences were obtained from peripheral blood. These receptor sequences come from a human donor in a cohort sampled during active COVID-19. Each CDR3 is given with its conserved first and last residue. The D gene is left open where the match is weak. The size field is filled for only some rows; it gives once, few, many or a size class.

TGTGCCAGCTCGTGGGCGGACGGGAACTACAATGAGCAGTTCTTC	CASSWADGNYNEQFF	.	TRBJ2-1	TRBV18	.
TGTGCCAGCAGCCGACAGGGTGCGAGGGTTTACGAGCAGTACTTC	CASSRQGARVYEQYF	TRBD1	TRBJ2-7	TRBV5-4	few
TGTGCCAGCAATTCCGGGACACCCTACGAGCAGTACTTC	CASNSGTPYEQYF	.	TRBJ2-7	TRBV2	once
TGTGCCTGGCGCCCCTGGGGGGGGAGCACTGAAGCTTTCTTT	CAWRPWGGSTEAFF	.	TRBJ1-1	TRBV30	.
TGTGCTCGAACAGGGACCTCTGGAAACACCATATATTTT	CARTGTSGNTIYF	.	TRBJ1-3	TRBV30	.
TGCGCCAGCAGTCAATTTTTGGTGCCCGACGTCGGGACAGCTAACTATGGCTACACCTTC	CASSQFLVPDVGTANYGYTF	TRBD1	TRBJ1-2	TRBV23-1	.
TGTGCCAGCAGCTGGCTAGCGGGGCCCTACAATGAGCAGTTCTTC	CASSWLAGPYNEQFF	.	TRBJ2-1	TRBV21-1	few
TGTGCCAGCAGCCAAGATGGGGGACGGGGGATCGAGCAGTACTTC	CASSQDGGRGIEQYF	.	TRBJ2-7	TRBV4-2	.
TGTGCCAGCAGTTTATTCGGGAAGGGCAGGCAGAAAAACATTCAGTACTTC	CASSLFGKGRQKNIQYF	.	TRBJ2-4	TRBV28	.
TGTGCCAGCAGGGAAACATCAACTAATGAAAAACTGTTTTTT	CASRETSTNEKLFF	.	TRBJ1-4	TRBV2	.
TGTGCCACCAGCAGAGGCGCGGGAGGGCCAGGCAATGAGCAGTTCTTC	CATSRGAGGPGNEQFF	TRBD2	TRBJ2-1	TRBV15	.
TGTGCCAGCAGCCCCGAAGCCGATCCTACGATGGCGCGCGGCTATGGCTACACCTTC	CASSPEADPTMARGYGYTF	.	TRBJ1-2	TRBV4-2	once
TGTGCCAGCAGCTTAGCAGGGGATGGCTACACCTTC	CASSLAGDGYTF	.	TRBJ1-2	TRBV7-3	once
TGTGCCAGCTCACGAAACCGGGACAACTCTGGAAACACCATATATTTT	CASSRNRDNSGNTIYF	.	TRBJ1-3	TRBV18	.
TGCGCCAGCAGCTTGGAAAGGGGGCGCGTCAATTCACCCCTCCACTTT	CASSLERGRVNSPLHF	TRBD1	TRBJ1-6	TRBV5-1	.
TGTGCCAGCAGTCGCTCGCGGTGGGAGGCAATCTACGAGCAGTACTTC	CASSRSRWEAIYEQYF	.	TRBJ2-7	TRBV6-2/TRBV6-3	.
TGTGCCAGCCGCGGACAGGGAAACTACGAGCAGTACTTC	CASRGQGNYEQYF	TRBD1	TRBJ2-7	TRBV27	.
TGTGCCAGCAGTGAACGCCCGGGAGTTTCTGAAGCTTTCTTT	CASSERPGVSEAFF	.	TRBJ1-1	TRBV2	.
TGTGCCAGCAGCCTTGAACCGGGACAGGGGTATGGCTACACCTTC	CASSLEPGQGYGYTF	TRBD1	TRBJ1-2	TRBV2	few
TGTGCCAGTAGGTCTTACACGGCGAGGTTCGACGGAGCTTTCTTT	CASRSYTARFDGAFF	.	TRBJ1-1	TRBV19	.
TGTGCCAGCAGGCCCCGGAGGGCCTACGAGCAGTACTTC	CASRPRRAYEQYF	.	TRBJ2-7	TRBV28	.
TGTGCCAGCAGAAGGGACAACTACTCTGGAAACACCATATATTTT	CASRRDNYSGNTIYF	.	TRBJ1-3	TRBV6-5	few
TGTGCCAGCACCCTTACAGGGGCTCAGCCCCAGCATTTT	CASTLTGAQPQHF	TRBD1	TRBJ1-5	TRBV7-2	few
TGTGCCAGCAGTTTACAGGCAGAAGAAGCTTTCTTT	CASSLQAEEAFF	.	TRBJ1-1	TRBV28	.
TGTGCCAGCAGCGCCGGAGCAGGACTAGCGGGAAGCCCGGCGGTCTTC	CASSAGAGLAGSPAVF	TRBD2	TRBJ2-1	TRBV9	.
TGTGCCACCAGCAGAGATCAGGGTAACTACAATGAGCAGTTCTTC	CATSRDQGNYNEQFF	.	TRBJ2-1	TRBV15	few
TGTGCCAGCAGTCCGAATGACAGGGCTAGCTACGAGCAGTACTTC	CASSPNDRASYEQYF	TRBD1	TRBJ2-7	TRBV27	few
TGTGCCAGCAACTACAGGATCACAGATACGCAGTATTTT	CASNYRITDTQYF	.	TRBJ2-3	TRBV2	.
TGTGCCAGCAGCAGAGACCGGGGGTGGGACTCACCCCTCCACTTT	CASSRDRGWDSPLHF	.	TRBJ1-6	TRBV7-2	.
TGTGCCAGCAGCTTCCGGGACAGCGTAGGGGATACGCAGTATTTT	CASSFRDSVGDTQYF	TRBD1	TRBJ2-3	TRBV7-2	few
TGCAGCGTTGAGGTTCTCGGGTCCGGGGAGCTGTTTTTT	CSVEVLGSGELFF	.	TRBJ2-2	TRBV29-1	once
TGTGCCAGCAGCCCAGGAGGGCCGGTTTACAATGAGCAGTTCTTC	CASSPGGPVYNEQFF	.	TRBJ2-1	TRBV5-4	.
TGCAGCGCACTGGTGCAGCGGTTCGAGCAGTTCTTC	CSALVQRFEQFF	.	TRBJ2-1	TRBV29-1	.
TGTGCCAGCAGTTCCCAGGGTGCGTCTGAAGCTTTCTTT	CASSSQGASEAFF	.	TRBJ1-1	TRBV27	.
TGTGCCAGCAGCTTTGGCCCCCTGAGGAAATGGGGCACAGATACGCAGTATTTT	CASSFGPLRKWGTDTQYF	.	TRBJ2-3	TRBV7-2	.
TGTGCCAGCAGCCAAGCGGACAGGAGGCGAGAGACCCAGTACTTC	CASSQADRRRETQYF	TRBD1	TRBJ2-5	TRBV3-1/TRBV3-2	.
TGTGCCAGCACTCGCTCCCGAGCGGGAGGGACCTACGAGCAGTACTTC	CASTRSRAGGTYEQYF	TRBD2	TRBJ2-7	TRBV4-2	.
TGTGCCAGCAGCGCAGACAGTTTCTATGGCTACACCTTC	CASSADSFYGYTF	.	TRBJ1-2	TRBV9	.
TGTGCCAGCTCACCGACAGGGGAAGAGACCCAGTACTTC	CASSPTGEETQYF	TRBD1	TRBJ2-5	TRBV18	.
TGTGCCAGCAGCCAAGAGTGGGACAGGCCTCACACTGAAGCTTTCTTT	CASSQEWDRPHTEAFF	TRBD1	TRBJ1-1	TRBV14	.
TGTGCCAGCAGCTTAACCCCCCGACTAGGAGAGGTCGAGCAGTACTTC	CASSLTPRLGEVEQYF	.	TRBJ2-7	TRBV7-3	.
TGTGCCAGCAGCCCCTTCCCCAGGGCCAGGGATGAAGCTTTCTTT	CASSPFPRARDEAFF	.	TRBJ1-1	TRBV3-1/TRBV3-2	many
TGTGCCAGCAGTTACGGGACAGGGGGCTCCTATGGCTACACCTTC	CASSYGTGGSYGYTF	TRBD1	TRBJ1-2	TRBV6-6	.
TGCGCCAGCAGCTTCGGGACAGGGGGCAATGGCTACACCTTC	CASSFGTGGNGYTF	TRBD1	TRBJ1-2	TRBV5-1	.
TGTGCCAGCTCACCTTCAAGGGACAGGGGAGCTTTCTTT	CASSPSRDRGAFF	TRBD1	TRBJ1-1	TRBV18	.
TGTGCCAGTAGTTGGGGGACACCTTCTGGAAACACCATATATTTT	CASSWGTPSGNTIYF	.	TRBJ1-3	TRBV19	.
TGCGCCAGCAGCCCCCTGGGTACGGGAGTGGAGTTCTTC	CASSPLGTGVEFF	.	TRBJ2-1	TRBV4-1	.
TGCAGCGTTGCATGGGCCACAGATACGCAGTATTTT	CSVAWATDTQYF	.	TRBJ2-3	TRBV29-1	.
TGTGCCAGCAGCTTAGGAGGTAGCGGGAGACAGGATGAGCAGTTCTTC	CASSLGGSGRQDEQFF	TRBD2	TRBJ2-1	TRBV7-9	.
TGTGCCAGCACCCCTAGGGGAGGGGCTACTAATGAAAAACTGTTTTTT	CASTPRGGATNEKLFF	.	TRBJ1-4	TRBV7-9	.
TGTGCCAGCAGTTTTAAGAGGAACACTGAAGCTTTCTTT	CASSFKRNTEAFF	.	TRBJ1-1	TRBV27	.
TGTGCCAGCAGTTACGGGAGGCCCTCCTACGAGCAGTACTTC	CASSYGRPSYEQYF	.	TRBJ2-7	TRBV6-6	.
TGTGCAAGTCGCTTGCCACTAGAACCTACCGGGGAGCTGTTTTTT	CASRLPLEPTGELFF	.	TRBJ2-2	TRBV12-2	few
TGTGCCAGCAGCCCCTCTAGCGGGAGCCCCCACGAGCAGTACTTC	CASSPSSGSPHEQYF	TRBD2	TRBJ2-7	TRBV28	.